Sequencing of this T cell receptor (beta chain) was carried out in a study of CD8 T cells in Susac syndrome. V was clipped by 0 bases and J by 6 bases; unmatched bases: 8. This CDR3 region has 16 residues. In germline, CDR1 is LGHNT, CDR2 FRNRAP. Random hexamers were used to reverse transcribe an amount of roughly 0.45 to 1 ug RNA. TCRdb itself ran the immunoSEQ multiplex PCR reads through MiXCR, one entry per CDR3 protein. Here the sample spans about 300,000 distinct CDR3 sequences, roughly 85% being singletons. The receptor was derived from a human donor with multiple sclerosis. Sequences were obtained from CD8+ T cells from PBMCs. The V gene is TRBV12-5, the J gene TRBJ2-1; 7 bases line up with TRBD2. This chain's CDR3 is CASGLVLGRRFNEQFF. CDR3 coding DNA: TGTGCTAGTGGTTTGGTACTCGGGAGGCGGTTCAATGAGCAGTTCTTC.